The sequence of this TCR beta chain was determined in a study of breast tumors, draining lymph nodes, adjacent tissues. Overall study results and limits: The data were judged consistent with most tumor T cells coming from lymph node and expanding in tumor. Tumor TCR diversity was below lymph nodes but above nontumor tissue. Luminal-like breast cancer showed significantly greater tumor-nontumor repertoire similarity than basal-like breast cancer did. Tumor T cell lymph node origin was a supported hypothesis, not proven.

CDR1 PRHDT and CDR2 FYEKMQ come from the germline V gene (reference sequence). The CDR3 is 16 amino acids. The V end lost 5 bases, the J end lost 7 bases, and 24 bases lay between the germline ends. TCRdb used MiXCR to reprocess the multiplex PCR reads, holding one entry per CDR3 protein. The table includes 100,000 to 150,000 distinct CDR3 sequences, 15% to 20% detected once. This clonotype was counted ten times or more. Antigen unknown. Breast cancer patients provided tissue from their axillary draining lymph nodes. This chain links TRBV13 with TRBJ2-7; D is possibly TRBD2 (6 bases). This TCR derives from a female donor with breast cancer. Some clones in this sample may be carry-over from other donors' samples. Sequences were obtained from axillary lymph node tissue. In DNA form, the CDR3 reads TGTGCCAGCAGCCCCCGGGGGACGCCCCCGGGGAGAGAGCAGTACTTC. Translating gives CASSPRGTPPGREQYF.